The 25 T cell receptor beta chains presented below share a single source sample, sequenced in a study of T cell changes during pregnancy in multiple sclerosis (dated by TCRdb to between 2018 and 2020). Receptors were amplified or captured by the immunoSEQ multiplex PCR assay. This immuneACCESS table, as held by TCRdb, lists in-frame sequences with V and J called but not all clones. Of the missing ones, under half trace to an unresolved V gene in checked studies; the others have no known cause. Within this sample are 33,000 or so clones, with nearly 95% of them counted one time only. 0.35% to 0.45% of the sample belongs to the ten largest clones. Sequenced material: CD4+ T cells from peripheral blood mononuclear cells, taken in the third trimester of pregnancy. The receptor set was obtained from a female donor in good health, enrolled as a control in a pregnancy study.

The chain links TRBV4-1 to TRBJ1-5; D not resolved. Germline V gives CDR1 MGHRA, CDR2 YSYEKL. Trimming removed 4 bases from V and 6 bases from J, with 13 bases in between. The CDR3 totals 14 residues. The CDR3 region has the DNA TGCGCCAGCAGCCCCCCCAGTGTTTTTCAGCCCCAGCATTTT. Protein: CASSPPSVFQPQHF.

This chain uses TRBV7-9 with TRBJ2-5; TRBD1 aligns across 7 bases. The CDR3 sequence is 16 residues long. The germline gives CDR1 SEHNR, CDR2 FQNEAQ (reference sequence). Germline trimming cut 2 bases from V and 2 bases from J; bases unmatched to any gene: 8. CDR3 protein: CASSLKTGKGQETQYF. The CDR3 DNA follows: TGTGCCAGCAGCTTAAAGACAGGGAAGGGGCAAGAGACCCAGTACTTC.

The chain links TRBV9 to TRBJ1-4; 7 bases agree with TRBD1. Germline V gene sequence: CDR1 SGDLS, CDR2 YYNGEE. V was clipped by 0 bases and J by 5 bases; unmatched bases: 7. The CDR3 runs 16 residues. The CDR3 bases are TGTGCCAGCAGCGTAGTTCCACAGGGGAGAAATGAAAAACTGTTTTTT. Its translation: CASSVVPQGRNEKLFF.

The chain employs TRBV7-2 and TRBJ1-2; D might be TRBD1 (6 bases). The CDR3 is made up of 12 amino acids. The V and J ends lost 8 bases and 10 bases respectively, with 17 bases between them. Germline V gene data show CDR1 as SGHTA and CDR2 as FQGNSA. The CDR3 loop is CASVKNRVPYTF. CDR3 sequence (DNA): TGTGCCAGCGTAAAAAACAGGGTTCCCTACACCTTC.

This chain connects TRBV6-5 to TRBJ2-7; TRBD1 is a possible D gene (6 bases). Per germline, CDR1 MNHEY and CDR2 SVGAGI. V lost 6 bases and J lost 6, with 12 bases in between. The CDR3 runs 12 residues. This CDR3 is CASRTGQGEQYF. CDR3 nucleotide sequence: TGTGCCAGCAGGACAGGTCAAGGCGAGCAGTACTTC.

V and J are TRBV7-6 and TRBJ1-5, with D uncertain. This CDR3 comprises 14 residues. Trimming took 2 bases from V and 6 from J, leaving 11 bases between them. Germline V gene data show CDR1 as SGHVS and CDR2 as FNYEAQ. The CDR3 nucleotides are TGTGCCAGCAGCTTAAGGAGTTTTGGTCAGCCCCAGCATTTT. This codes for CASSLRSFGQPQHF. Full variable domain (missing parts from reference TRBV7-6 and TRBJ1-5): GAGVSQSPRYKVTKRGQDVALRCDPISGHVSLYWYRQALGQGPEFLTYFNYEAQQDKSGLPNDRFSAERPEGSISTLTIQRTEQRDSAMYRCASSLRSFGQPQHFGDGTRLSIL.

The chain combines TRBV7-2 with TRBJ2-1; 8 bases line up with TRBD2. Germline V gene data show CDR1 as SGHTA and CDR2 as FQGNSA. The CDR3 is 15 amino acids. Losses at the gene ends were 4 bases for V and 8 bases for J; bases not matched to a gene: 10. In nucleotides, the CDR3 is TGTGCCAGCAGCTCCTCGGGGCGGGGGGTGGATGAGCAGTTCTTC. This gives the protein CASSSSGRGVDEQFF.

This CDR3 is CASSLGGAMSDTPLHF. DNA of the CDR3: TGTGCCAGCAGCTTAGGAGGAGCCATGTCGGATACACCCCTCCACTTT. This chain uses TRBV7-8 with TRBJ1-6; no clear D. The CDR3 contains 16 residues. The germline V gene has CDR1 SGHVS and CDR2 FQNEAQ. Trimming shortened V by 1 base and J by 11 bases, and 18 bases separated the two germline ends.

This chain links TRBV5-4 with TRBJ2-3; a weak D match, TRBD1 (5 bases). The V and J ends lost 4 bases and 3 bases respectively, with 15 bases between them. This CDR3 region has 15 residues. Germline CDR1 is SGHNT and CDR2 is YYREEE (reference sequence). CDR3 in amino acids: CASSPQGQGTDTQYF. For the CDR3, the DNA is TGTGCCAGCAGCCCCCAGGGTCAGGGAACAGATACGCAGTATTTT.

The genes are TRBV28 and TRBJ1-1, with D hard to call. This CDR3 has 13 residues. V gave up 1 base and J gave up 0 bases, with 3 bases separating them. Germline V gives CDR1 MDHEN, CDR2 SYDVKM. CDR3: CASSLFMNTEAFF. The CDR3 region has the DNA TGTGCCAGCAGTTTATTCATGAACACTGAAGCTTTCTTT. Complete variable domain (other parts from reference TRBV28 and TRBJ1-1): DVKVTQSSRYLVKRTGEKVFLECVQDMDHENMFWYRQDPGLGLRLIYFSYDVKMKEKGDIPEGYSVSREKKERFSLILESASTNQTSMYLCASSLFMNTEAFFGQGTRLTVV.

J is TRBJ1-2 and V is TRBV7-2, with 10 bases aligning to TRBD1. V lost 5 bases and J lost 10; bases outside the gene matches: 13. This CDR3 has 15 residues. The V gene's germline CDR1 is SGHTA and CDR2 FQGNSA. CDR3 sequence (DNA): TGTGCCAGCAGCCCTCAACTGGGACAGGGGTTTGTCTACACCTTC. Amino acids: CASSPQLGQGFVYTF.

The J gene is TRBJ2-2, the V gene TRBV5-8, with D perhaps matching TRBD1 (6 bases). Germline-derived CDR1 and CDR2 are SGHTS and YDEGEE. There are 14 residues in the CDR3. Trimming removed 2 bases at V and 2 bases at J, with 7 bases between. The CDR3 DNA follows: TGTGCCAGCAGCTTCAGGGGAAACACCGGGGAGCTGTTTTTT. This encodes CASSFRGNTGELFF.

The chain uses TRBV5-5 and TRBJ1-4, with D possibly being TRBD1 (6 bases). CDR3 size: 13 residues. Germline V CDR1 and CDR2: SGHKS, YYEKEE (reference sequence). Deletions cut 2 bases from V and 8 bases from J, with 10 bases between. CDR3 DNA sequence: TGTGCCAGCAGCTTATCAGGGGAAGAAAAACTGTTTTTT. Translated: CASSLSGEEKLFF.

This chain connects TRBV19 to TRBJ1-2, with 7 positions matching TRBD1. Germline V gives CDR1 LNHDA, CDR2 SQIVND (reference sequence). This CDR3 comprises 16 residues. The V gene end was trimmed by 8 bases and the J gene end by 4 bases; junction bases not matched to a gene: 16. DNA of the CDR3: TGTGCCAGTGGGAGTACTCCGAATCGACAGGGCTATGGCTACACCTTC. This sequence encodes CASGSTPNRQGYGYTF.

The chain combines TRBV4-2 with TRBJ1-1; possibly TRBD1 for D (5 bases). In germline, CDR1 is LGHNA, CDR2 YNFKEQ. Trimming took 4 bases from V and 1 from J, leaving 16 bases between them. This CDR3 has 16 amino acids. CDR3 sequence: CASSRDAGRENTEAFF. In DNA, the CDR3 is TGTGCCAGCAGCCGAGATGCCGGCAGGGAGAACACTGAAGCTTTCTTT.

J is TRBJ1-1 and V is TRBV6-6, with D possibly TRBD1 on 6 matching bases. V lost 0 bases and J 2 bases, leaving 10 bases between the germline ends. This CDR3 region has 15 residues. Germline lookup yields CDR1 MNHNY and CDR2 SVGAGI (reference sequence). CDR3 sequence reads: CASSYSGTTNTEAFF. In DNA form, the CDR3 reads TGTGCCAGCAGTTACTCCGGGACAACTAACACTGAAGCTTTCTTT.

This chain links TRBV7-3 with TRBJ2-5; the D gene is possibly TRBD2 (5 bases). V lost 4 bases to trimming and J lost 5 bases, with 11 bases between them. Germline loops: CDR1 SGHTA, CDR2 FQGTGA. This CDR3 is built from 13 residues. The CDR3 region has the DNA TGTGCCAGCAGCTCCAGCCGAGGGGAGACCCAGTACTTC. It codes for CASSSSRGETQYF.

Comments on this clone: One junction end does not reproduce the germline sequence, and a read error may be involved. The chain has TRBV19 and TRBJ1-2, with TRBD1 as a possible D gene (5 bases). CDR3 size: 15 residues. CDR1 is LNHDA and CDR2 is SQIVND in the germline V gene (reference sequence). CDR3 protein: CASTIGRAGVYGYTF. The CDR3 region has the DNA TGTGCCAGTACTATAGGCAGGGCCGGCGTCTATGGCTACACCTTC.

The rearrangement links TRBV12-5 to TRBJ2-1, with 9 bases identical to TRBD2. The CDR3 is made up of 14 amino acids. Germline assignment: CDR1 LGHNT and CDR2 FRNRAP. The J segment lost 6 bases and the V segment lost 5 bases, leaving 5 bases of the junction unmatched. The DNA of the CDR3 is TGTGCTAGTGGTCAGGGGACTAGCATCAATGAGCAGTTCTTC. It translates to CASGQGTSINEQFF.

CDR3 protein: CASTPLGLAEETQYF. CDR3 nucleotide sequence: TGTGCCAGCACCCCCCTGGGACTAGCGGAAGAGACCCAGTACTTC. The chain employs TRBV7-2 and TRBJ2-5, with 11 bases aligning to TRBD2. The germline V gene has CDR1 SGHTA and CDR2 FQGNSA. The CDR3 runs to 15 residues. V lost 7 bases to trimming and J lost 3 bases; unmatched junction nucleotides: 7.

The chain couples TRBV7-3 to TRBJ1-2; 7 bases line up with TRBD1. Germline CDR1 reads SGHTA; CDR2 reads FQGTGA. CDR3 length equals 13 residues. Unmatched junction bases numbered 4, after V lost 2 bases and J lost 7 bases. The CDR3 sequence: CASSLLTGVGYTF. In nucleotides, the CDR3 is TGTGCCAGCAGCTTACTTACAGGGGTTGGCTACACCTTC.

The chain couples TRBV6-5 to TRBJ1-6; D remains unclear. The germline CDR1 and CDR2 sequences are MNHEY and SVGAGI. Trimming left V 0 bases short and J 9 bases short, with 6 bases between. CDR3 length: 13 residues. The CDR3 is CASSYSEVSPLHF. The CDR3 bases are TGTGCCAGCAGTTACTCTGAGGTTTCACCCCTCCACTTT.

This clone is a singleton in its sample. This rearrangement joins TRBV5-8 to TRBJ1-1; 7 bases align to TRBD1. The CDR3 is 15 amino acids. The V and J ends lost 4 bases and 1 base, in that order; junction bases with no gene match: 7. Germline CDR1 is SGHTS and CDR2 is YDEGEE. In DNA, the CDR3 is TGTGCCAGCAGCAAGGGGGCGAGGGCGAACACTGAAGCTTTCTTT. Translation: CASSKGARANTEAFF.

V gene TRBV5-4 combines with J gene TRBJ1-2, with TRBD1 matching 12 bases. The CDR3 is made up of 15 amino acids. V shed 0 bases, J shed 6 bases, and the junction held 3 bases outside the gene matches. The germline CDR1 and CDR2 sequences are SGHNT and YYREEE (reference sequence). The CDR3 DNA is TGTGCCAGCAGCTTGGGCGGGACAGGGGGCAATGGCTACACCTTC. Translating it yields CASSLGGTGGNGYTF.

This chain joins TRBV7-2 and TRBJ2-3; TRBD1 matches 7 bases. Germline assignment: CDR1 SGHTA and CDR2 FQGNSA. V was clipped by 3 bases and J by 4 bases; unmatched bases: 4. The CDR3 has 14 residues. The CDR3 here is CASSFDRASDTQYF. The CDR3 DNA follows: TGTGCCAGCAGCTTCGACAGGGCTTCAGATACGCAGTATTTT.